A single sample is the source of the 23 T cell receptor beta chains below, sequenced in a study of shared clonotypes between healthy human individuals. Clones were sequenced by immunoSEQ multiplex PCR, and TCRdb holds only the in-frame ones, with some missing. The sample yields over a million clones, approximately 76% seen once. Sequences were obtained from memory CD4+ T cells sorted from blood. Subset here: CD45RA-negative fraction. The origin of the receptors is a man aged 18 to 30 in good health.

The chain couples TRBV19 to TRBJ2-2; tentative D call: TRBD1 (5 bases). Trimming pared 1 base from V and 5 bases from J, leaving 14 bases between. Germline CDR1 is LNHDA and CDR2 is SQIVND (reference sequence). There are 16 residues in the CDR3. CDR3 nucleotide sequence: TGTGCCAGTAGTATAGGGCAGGGAAGTTTGACCGGGGAGCTGTTTTTT. Residues: CASSIGQGSLTGELFF.

Only a few counts were recorded for this clone. The chain recombines TRBV2 with TRBJ2-5; 9 bases agree with TRBD2. Germline V gene lookup returns CDR1 SNHLY and CDR2 FYNNEI. Unmatched junction bases numbered 3, after V lost 7 bases and J lost 0 bases. CDR3 length: 14 amino acids. CDR3 nucleotides: TGTGCCAGCAAGACTAGCGGTAACCAAGAGACCCAGTACTTC. It is translated as CASKTSGNQETQYF.

The chain combines TRBV29-1 with TRBJ2-7; D gene unclear. This CDR3 spans 12 amino acids. V lost 7 bases and J 3 bases, leaving 13 bases between the germline ends. CDR1 is SQVTM and CDR2 is ANQGSEA in the germline V gene. The CDR3 DNA reads as TGCAGCGCTGGAGCTGGGATCTACGAGCAGTACTTC. Its protein is CSAGAGIYEQYF.

Comment on this clone: It is likely a read error: a sequence one base away is far more abundant. Different DNA sequences within this sample yield the same CDR3. The rearrangement uses TRBV5-5 and TRBJ2-1; TRBD2 aligns across 13 bases. This CDR3 comprises 14 residues. Germline V gives CDR1 SGHKS, CDR2 YYEKEE (reference sequence). The V segment lost 5 bases and the J segment 6 bases; nucleotides outside the gene matches: 2. CDR3 DNA sequence: TGTGCCAGCAGTCGGACTAGCGGGAGCAATGAGCAGTTCTTC. Protein: CASSRTSGSNEQFF.

This chain uses TRBV10-3 with TRBJ2-2; TRBD1 is a possible D gene (5 bases). CDR3 size: 15 residues. CDR1 and CDR2 (germline): ENHRY, SYGVKD. V was pared by 6 bases and J by 6 bases, with 17 bases between. The CDR3 loop reads CAIRENGQGAGELFF. CDR3 DNA sequence: TGTGCCATCAGGGAGAATGGGCAGGGCGCCGGGGAGCTGTTTTTT.

The V and J genes are TRBV30 and TRBJ2-5, with D uncertain. TRBJ2-7 matches the DNA end more closely, so the J call is doubtful. In germline, CDR1 is GTSNPN, CDR2 SVGIG (reference sequence). The CDR3 covers 13 residues. DNA for the CDR3: TGTGCCTGGAATAAGGGAAACTCCTACGAGCAGTACTTC. Encoded protein: CAWNKGNSYEQYF.

This clone was counted only a few times. This chain uses TRBV11-3 with TRBJ1-3; D gene unclear. Trimming took off 4 bases at V and 4 bases at J, with 8 bases between the two ends. CDR3 length: 13 residues. Looked up from germline, CDR1 is SGHNT and CDR2 is YENEEA. The CDR3 spells CASSSGGGNTIYF. The CDR3 bases are TGTGCCAGCAGCTCGGGCGGAGGAAACACCATATATTTT.

In regard to this clone: An end of the junction differs from the germline gene, which may be a read error. This chain uses TRBV18 with TRBJ2-4, with D tentatively TRBD1 or TRBD2 (6 bases each). Germline-derived CDR1 and CDR2 are KGHSH and LQKENI. The CDR3 totals 13 residues. This CDR3 reads CASSRDKGGPLHF. For the CDR3, the DNA is TGTGCCAGCTCACGTGACAAGGGGGGTCCCTTGCACTTC.

V gene TRBV5-5 combines with J gene TRBJ2-4, with a weak D call TRBD2 (7 bases). This CDR3 contains 16 residues. Between the trimmed V and J ends, which lost 0 bases and 8 bases, there was a span of 18 bases. Per the germline V gene, CDR1 is SGHKS and CDR2 is YYEKEE (reference sequence). The CDR3 DNA is TGTGCCAGCAGCTTGGCGGGGGGCACCGGTGGGGACATTCAGTACTTC. Protein product: CASSLAGGTGGDIQYF.

This clone was detected a few times. The gene calls are TRBV29-1 and TRBJ1-1, with D unresolved. The germline V gene encodes CDR1 SQVTM and CDR2 ANQGSEA. The CDR3 consists of 13 residues. V lost 4 bases, J lost 1 base, and 10 bases lay in between. The CDR3 bases are TGCAGCGTTGTAATCGGGCAGAACACTGAAGCTTTCTTT. It yields the protein CSVVIGQNTEAFF.

The rearrangement links TRBV5-1 to TRBJ2-1, with D hard to call. The length of the CDR3 is 15 residues. The germline CDR1 and CDR2 sequences are SGHRS and YFSETQ. V was clipped by 0 bases and J by 5 bases, with 12 bases between them. CDR3 sequence: CASSLGQAANNEQFF. CDR3 sequence (DNA): TGCGCCAGCAGCTTGGGGCAGGCCGCAAACAATGAGCAGTTCTTC.

This clone has just a few counts. The J gene is TRBJ1-5, the V gene TRBV18; no firm D call. In germline, CDR1 is KGHSH, CDR2 LQKENI. This CDR3 has 13 residues. Between the trimmed V and J ends, which lost 3 bases and 4 bases, there was a span of 7 bases. The CDR3 spells CASSPADNQPQHF. The CDR3 nucleotides read TGTGCCAGCTCACCGGCGGATAATCAGCCCCAGCATTTT.

Note on this clone: The identical CDR3 is also encoded by other nucleotide sequences in the sample. The chain is built from TRBV5-1 and TRBJ2-3; D might be TRBD1 (6 bases). Between the trimmed V and J ends, which lost 3 bases and 0 bases, there was a span of 11 bases. Germline V gives CDR1 SGHRS, CDR2 YFSETQ. The CDR3 is 15 residues long. CDR3 in amino acids: CASSSTGESTDTQYF. In nucleotides, the CDR3 is TGCGCCAGCAGCTCGACAGGAGAAAGCACAGATACGCAGTATTTT.

This rearrangement joins TRBV12-5 to TRBJ2-2; D possibly uses TRBD1 or TRBD2 (5 bases each). With 6 bases removed from V and 1 base from J, the gap between germline ends came to 15 bases. From germline, CDR1 is LGHNT and CDR2 FRNRAP. The CDR3 spans 16 residues. The CDR3 bases are TGTGCTAGTGGCACCTCCGGGACGGAGAACACCGGGGAGCTGTTTTTT. Translated: CASGTSGTENTGELFF. Combining the CDR3 with reference TRBV12-5 and TRBJ2-2 gives the whole variable domain DARVTQTPRHKVTEMGQEVTMRCQPILGHNTVFWYRQTMMQGLELLAYFRNRAPLDDSGMPKDRFSAEMPDATLATLKIQPSEPRDSAVYFCASGTSGTENTGELFFGEGSRLTVL.

This clone was observed once. The chain carries TRBV28 and TRBJ1-4; no reliable D call. Trimming took 6 bases from V and 9 from J, leaving 20 bases between them. Germline-derived CDR1 and CDR2 are MDHEN and SYDVKM. The CDR3 has 15 amino acids. The CDR3 DNA reads TGTGCCAGCAGCCGAGGTGGGTTTGTGCCGCAAAAACTGTTTTTT. Its protein is CASSRGGFVPQKLFF.

The V gene is TRBV28, the J gene TRBJ1-5; no clear D. Trimming shortened V by 3 bases and J by 4 bases, and 7 bases separated the two germline ends. The CDR3 is made up of 13 amino acids. The V gene's germline CDR1 is MDHEN and CDR2 SYDVKM. CDR3 region: CASSFGVNQPQHF. The CDR3 DNA is TGTGCCAGCAGTTTTGGGGTTAATCAGCCCCAGCATTTT. Full variable domain (outside the CDR3, taken from reference TRBV28 and TRBJ1-5): DVKVTQSSRYLVKRTGEKVFLECVQDMDHENMFWYRQDPGLGLRLIYFSYDVKMKEKGDIPEGYSVSREKKERFSLILESASTNQTSMYLCASSFGVNQPQHFGDGTRLSIL.

The chain joins TRBV18 to TRBJ2-7; TRBD1 matches at 7 bases. Germline-derived CDR1 and CDR2 are KGHSH and LQKENI. Losses at the gene ends were 5 bases for V and 0 bases for J; bases not matched to a gene: 7. The CDR3 has 15 residues. CDR3 nucleotides: TGTGCCAGCTCAGGACAGGCTGCAAGCTCCTACGAGCAGTACTTC. This codes for CASSGQAASSYEQYF.

The V gene is TRBV7-3, the J gene TRBJ1-5; 7 bases align to TRBD1. The germline CDR1 and CDR2 sequences are SGHTA and FQGTGA. The CDR3 totals 17 residues. J gave up 3 bases and V 10 bases, and 18 bases lay outside the gene matches. CDR3 sequence (DNA): TGTGCCACTCCAGGGGGTTGCCACCACAAGTACAATCAGCCCCAGCATTTT. Encoded protein: CATPGGCHHKYNQPQHF.

The V gene is TRBV7-2, the J gene TRBJ1-6; no reliable D call. From germline, CDR1 is SGHTA and CDR2 FQGNSA. The CDR3 loop spans 15 amino acids. With 1 base removed from V and 8 bases from J, the gap between germline ends came to 12 bases. Here the CDR3 DNA reads TGTGCCAGCAGCTTAGGGTGGAGATGGGATTCACCCCTCCACTTT. Its protein product is CASSLGWRWDSPLHF. The whole variable domain, filled in from reference TRBV7-2 and TRBJ1-6, reads GAGVSQSPSNKVTEKGKDVELRCDPISGHTALYWYRQSLGQGLEFLIYFQGNSAPDKSGLPSDRFSAERTGGSVSTLTIQRTQQEDSAVYLCASSLGWRWDSPLHFGNGTRLTVT.

Turning to this clone: Other DNA variants within this sample encode the same CDR3. The J gene is TRBJ2-1, the V gene TRBV7-9; TRBD2 is a possible D gene (6 bases). The germline CDR1 and CDR2 sequences are SEHNR and FQNEAQ (reference sequence). The V end was cut by 0 bases, the J end by 0 bases, with 9 bases between. CDR3 length: 16 amino acids. Written as DNA, the CDR3 is TGTGCCAGCAGCTTAGCGGCGGGAAGCTCCTACAATGAGCAGTTCTTC. Translating gives CASSLAAGSSYNEQFF.

A few counts support this clone. The V call is TRBV4-3, the J call TRBJ1-3; D is uncertain. The CDR3 loop spans 15 amino acids. V gave up 0 bases and J gave up 1 base, with 7 bases separating them. Looked up from germline, CDR1 is LGHNA and CDR2 is YSLEER. In DNA, the CDR3 is TGCGCCAGCAGCCAAGAAGCCCAGTCTGGAAACACCATATATTTT. Translated, it gives CASSQEAQSGNTIYF.

The genes are TRBV10-1 and TRBJ2-1, with D perhaps TRBD2 (5 bases). With 8 bases removed from V and 8 bases from J, the gap between germline ends came to 16 bases. The CDR3 extends over 13 amino acids. Germline-derived CDR1 and CDR2 are WNHNN and SYGVQD (reference sequence). In nucleotides, the CDR3 is TGCGCCAGCGCTCCCAGGCCGGGGTATGAGCAGTTCTTC. Amino acid sequence: CASAPRPGYEQFF.

This clone was detected ten times or more. The chain recombines TRBV11-2 with TRBJ2-2; TRBD2 matches 7 bases. The junction had 5 bases not matched to a gene; V was cut back by 5 bases and J by 5 bases. From germline, CDR1 is SGHAT and CDR2 FQNNGV. The CDR3 loop spans 14 amino acids. Here the CDR3 reads CASSGTTKTGELFF. CDR3 sequence (DNA): TGTGCCAGCAGCGGGACTACTAAAACCGGGGAGCTGTTTTTT.